The rows below give T cell receptor beta chains drawn from one sample of a study of cytomegalovirus exposure and HLA in healthy donors. Here immunoSEQ multiplex PCR was the method, and the copy in TCRdb shows in-frame clones only, minus some. The table records some 190,000 clones, about 84% of them present only once. Sequenced material: PBMCs. All receptors derive from a woman between 18 and 30 years old in good health and CMV-seronegative. Each CDR3 is given with its conserved first and last residue. Each record gives: D gene, V gene, J gene, clone size, CDR3 DNA, CDR3 protein. D genes are given only for firm matches. For some rows the clone size is stated as once, few or many, or as a class when expanded; others skip it.

d_call: NA; v_call: TRBV10-3; j_call: TRBJ1-1; clone_size: NA; cdr3_nt: TGTGCCATCAGTGGTACAGAGAACACTGAAGCTTTCTTT; cdr3_aa: CAISGTENTEAFF
d_call: NA; v_call: TRBV27; j_call: TRBJ1-1; clone_size: NA; cdr3_nt: TGTGCCAGCAGCCCATCGCGGTACCTCATTCAAGCTTTCTTT; cdr3_aa: CASSPSRYLIQAFF
d_call: TRBD1; v_call: TRBV28; j_call: TRBJ1-2; clone_size: NA; cdr3_nt: TGTGCCAGCAGACTCCCCGGGACAGGGGGCAACTATGGCTACACCTTC; cdr3_aa: CASRLPGTGGNYGYTF
d_call: NA; v_call: TRBV7-6; j_call: TRBJ1-1; clone_size: NA; cdr3_nt: TGTGCCAGCAGCCCCCAAACACTACCGAACACTGAAGCTTTCTTT; cdr3_aa: CASSPQTLPNTEAFF
d_call: TRBD1; v_call: TRBV5-1; j_call: TRBJ2-7; clone_size: NA; cdr3_nt: TGCGCCAGCAGCTTGCAGGGACAGGCCTACGAGCAGTACTTC; cdr3_aa: CASSLQGQAYEQYF
d_call: TRBD1; v_call: TRBV9; j_call: TRBJ1-1; clone_size: NA; cdr3_nt: TGTGCCAGCAGAGAGGCCCAGGGGGTTGAAGCTTTCTTT; cdr3_aa: CASREAQGVEAFF
d_call: NA; v_call: TRBV6-4; j_call: TRBJ2-1; clone_size: NA; cdr3_nt: TGTGCCAGCAGTGACTCTCGGAGGGGTGAGCAGTTCTTC; cdr3_aa: CASSDSRRGEQFF
d_call: TRBD2; v_call: TRBV5-1; j_call: TRBJ2-2; clone_size: once; cdr3_nt: TGCGCCAGCAGACCTGCGGGGGGGCCCGGGGAGCTGTTTTTT; cdr3_aa: CASRPAGGPGELFF
d_call: TRBD1; v_call: TRBV4-1; j_call: TRBJ1-2; clone_size: NA; cdr3_nt: TGCGCCAGCAGCCAAGATCCCGGCTGGCAGGGGGCGAGGGGCTACACCTTC; cdr3_aa: CASSQDPGWQGARGYTF
d_call: TRBD2; v_call: TRBV27; j_call: TRBJ2-1; clone_size: NA; cdr3_nt: TGTGCCAGCAGTTTATACGCCGGGACTAGCTCCAATGAGCAGTTCTTC; cdr3_aa: CASSLYAGTSSNEQFF
d_call: NA; v_call: TRBV6-5; j_call: TRBJ1-5; clone_size: few; cdr3_nt: TGTGCCAGCAGGACAGCTGATCAGCCCCAGCATTTT; cdr3_aa: CASRTADQPQHF
d_call: NA; v_call: TRBV18; j_call: TRBJ1-1; clone_size: NA; cdr3_nt: TGTGCCAGCTCACCCAGGCTTCTCAAAAAGGGGGAACAGACTGAAGCTTTCTTT; cdr3_aa: CASSPRLLKKGEQTEAFF
d_call: NA; v_call: TRBV7-6; j_call: TRBJ2-1; clone_size: NA; cdr3_nt: TGTGCCAGCAGCACCGGACAGAGCTCCTACAATGAGCAGTTCTTC; cdr3_aa: CASSTGQSSYNEQFF
d_call: NA; v_call: TRBV6-1; j_call: TRBJ1-5; clone_size: NA; cdr3_nt: TGTGCCAGCAGCGGCCTCGGGAGCAATCAGCCCCAGCATTTT; cdr3_aa: CASSGLGSNQPQHF
d_call: NA; v_call: TRBV30; j_call: TRBJ2-4; clone_size: NA; cdr3_nt: TGTGCCTGGAATTTGTCCCCTGCCAAAAACATTCAGTACTTC; cdr3_aa: CAWNLSPAKNIQYF
d_call: TRBD1; v_call: TRBV5-4; j_call: TRBJ2-2; clone_size: few; cdr3_nt: TGTGCCAGCAGTCCGGACAGGGCCACCGGGGAGCTGTTTTTT; cdr3_aa: CASSPDRATGELFF
d_call: NA; v_call: TRBV19; j_call: TRBJ2-7; clone_size: NA; cdr3_nt: TGTGCCAGCCTACAGGGTGGGGAGTACGAGCAGTACTTC; cdr3_aa: CASLQGGEYEQYF
d_call: TRBD1; v_call: TRBV14; j_call: TRBJ1-2; clone_size: NA; cdr3_nt: TGTGCCAGCAGAACAGCTGGGACAGGTGGCTACACCTTC; cdr3_aa: CASRTAGTGGYTF
d_call: NA; v_call: TRBV6-1; j_call: TRBJ2-7; clone_size: NA; cdr3_nt: TGTGCCAGCAGTGGGGGGGGACATAAGAGTCTTTCCTACGAGCAGTACTTC; cdr3_aa: CASSGGGHKSLSYEQYF
d_call: TRBD2; v_call: TRBV30; j_call: TRBJ2-5; clone_size: NA; cdr3_nt: TGTGCCTGGGGACTAGCGGGGCTTCAAGAGACCCAGTACTTC; cdr3_aa: CAWGLAGLQETQYF
d_call: NA; v_call: TRBV19; j_call: TRBJ1-1; clone_size: NA; cdr3_nt: TGTGCCAGTAGTACGACTGCGTCTATAACTGAAGCTTTCTTT; cdr3_aa: CASSTTASITEAFF
d_call: NA; v_call: TRBV19; j_call: TRBJ1-6; clone_size: NA; cdr3_nt: TGTGCCAGTAGTATAGATGGCAGGGTTAATTCACCCCTCCACTTT; cdr3_aa: CASSIDGRVNSPLHF
d_call: TRBD2; v_call: TRBV7-8; j_call: TRBJ2-1; clone_size: NA; cdr3_nt: TGTGCCAGCAGCTTACTAGCGGGTCCATACAATGAGCAGTTCTTC; cdr3_aa: CASSLLAGPYNEQFF
d_call: NA; v_call: TRBV11-3; j_call: TRBJ2-7; clone_size: few; cdr3_nt: TGTGCCAGCAGCTTTGAACAGGTGGGAGAGCAGTACTTC; cdr3_aa: CASSFEQVGEQYF
d_call: TRBD1; v_call: TRBV6-6; j_call: TRBJ1-5; clone_size: few; cdr3_nt: TGTGCCAGCAGTTACTCGACAGGGGAGGATCAGCCCCAGCATTTT; cdr3_aa: CASSYSTGEDQPQHF
d_call: TRBD1; v_call: TRBV6-5; j_call: TRBJ1-2; clone_size: NA; cdr3_nt: TGTGCCAGCAGTCGACCCGGGACAGAAGGCTACACCTTC; cdr3_aa: CASSRPGTEGYTF
d_call: TRBD2; v_call: TRBV9; j_call: TRBJ2-3; clone_size: once; cdr3_nt: TGTGCCAGCAGCGTGGTGACGCGGGGGGACACAGATACGCAGTATTTT; cdr3_aa: CASSVVTRGDTDTQYF
d_call: TRBD2; v_call: TRBV7-9; j_call: TRBJ2-3; clone_size: NA; cdr3_nt: TGTGCCAGCAGCTTAGGTAGCGGGGGGGCCGGAGATACGCAGTATTTT; cdr3_aa: CASSLGSGGAGDTQYF
d_call: NA; v_call: TRBV2; j_call: TRBJ1-1; clone_size: once; cdr3_nt: TGTGCCAGCAGGGAGGCCCTCATCAGACACACTGAAGCTTTCTTT; cdr3_aa: CASREALIRHTEAFF
d_call: TRBD1; v_call: TRBV18; j_call: TRBJ1-3; clone_size: NA; cdr3_nt: TGTGCCAGCTCGCCAAACAGGGGGCATGGAAACACCATATATTTT; cdr3_aa: CASSPNRGHGNTIYF
d_call: TRBD2; v_call: TRBV9; j_call: TRBJ2-1; clone_size: NA; cdr3_nt: TGTGCCAGCAGTTCTAGCGGGGGGAGCTCCTACAATGAGCAGTTCTTC; cdr3_aa: CASSSSGGSSYNEQFF
d_call: NA; v_call: TRBV30; j_call: TRBJ2-7; clone_size: NA; cdr3_nt: TGTGCCTGGACCCGACAGTTTACCTACGAGCAGTACTTC; cdr3_aa: CAWTRQFTYEQYF
d_call: TRBD2; v_call: TRBV4-2; j_call: TRBJ2-7; clone_size: NA; cdr3_nt: TGTGCCAGCAGCCAAGTCGGGTGGACTAGCGTCTCCTACGAGCAGTACTTC; cdr3_aa: CASSQVGWTSVSYEQYF
d_call: TRBD1; v_call: TRBV5-1; j_call: TRBJ1-1; clone_size: NA; cdr3_nt: TGCGCCAGCAGCGTCGCCGGGACAGGGGGCACAAACACTGAAGCTTTCTTT; cdr3_aa: CASSVAGTGGTNTEAFF
d_call: TRBD1; v_call: TRBV19; j_call: TRBJ1-2; clone_size: NA; cdr3_nt: TGTGCCAGTAGGATGGTTGGGACAGATTTTCTCTATGGCTACACCTTC; cdr3_aa: CASRMVGTDFLYGYTF
d_call: NA; v_call: TRBV19; j_call: TRBJ1-2; clone_size: NA; cdr3_nt: TGTGCCAGTACTCCGATGAGGAGCGTCTATGGCTACACCTTC; cdr3_aa: CASTPMRSVYGYTF
d_call: TRBD1; v_call: TRBV18; j_call: TRBJ1-4; clone_size: NA; cdr3_nt: TGTGCCAGCTCAACCTTGACAGGGTCCCTCAGCCCCACAACTAATGAAAAACTGTTTTTT; cdr3_aa: CASSTLTGSLSPTTNEKLFF
d_call: TRBD1; v_call: TRBV4-1; j_call: TRBJ1-4; clone_size: once; cdr3_nt: TGCGCCAGCAGCCGGCCCGGACAGGGGGACGAAAAACTGTTTTTT; cdr3_aa: CASSRPGQGDEKLFF
d_call: NA; v_call: TRBV10-2; j_call: TRBJ1-2; clone_size: few; cdr3_nt: TGCGCCAGCAGGTCAGACAGAGAAGACACCTTC; cdr3_aa: CASRSDREDTF
d_call: TRBD1; v_call: TRBV2; j_call: TRBJ1-5; clone_size: NA; cdr3_nt: TGTGCCAGCAGGCTGGACAGGGAGCGTCAGCCCCAGCATTTT; cdr3_aa: CASRLDRERQPQHF
d_call: NA; v_call: TRBV11-2; j_call: TRBJ1-1; clone_size: NA; cdr3_nt: TGTGCCAGCAGCTTATTTACCGGCACTGAAGCTTTCTTT; cdr3_aa: CASSLFTGTEAFF